This T cell receptor beta chain was recovered during a study of early T cells in non-severe SARS-CoV-2 infection. CDR3 length equals 20 residues. Germline V gene sequence: CDR1 SGHAT, CDR2 FQDESV (reference sequence). Trimming took 5 bases from V and 2 from J; bases not matched to a gene: 12. This clonotype was recorded at least ten times. One entry per CDR3 protein results from TCRdb running MiXCR on the 5' RACE reads. This sample yields tens of thousands of distinct CDR3 sequences, of which approximately 12% are seen a single time; around 2.6% belongs to the top ten. The chain carries TRBV11-1 and TRBJ2-1; 16 nucleotides match TRBD2. This TCR derives from an adult who was a healthcare worker with PCR-confirmed SARS-CoV-2 infection or an uninfected control (not recorded which). The material was whole blood, obtained at baseline. In DNA, the CDR3 is TGTGCCAGCAGCCGAGAGGGACTAGCGGGAGGGCCTCGAGCCTACAATGAGCAGTTCTTC. Its translation is CASSREGLAGGPRAYNEQFF.